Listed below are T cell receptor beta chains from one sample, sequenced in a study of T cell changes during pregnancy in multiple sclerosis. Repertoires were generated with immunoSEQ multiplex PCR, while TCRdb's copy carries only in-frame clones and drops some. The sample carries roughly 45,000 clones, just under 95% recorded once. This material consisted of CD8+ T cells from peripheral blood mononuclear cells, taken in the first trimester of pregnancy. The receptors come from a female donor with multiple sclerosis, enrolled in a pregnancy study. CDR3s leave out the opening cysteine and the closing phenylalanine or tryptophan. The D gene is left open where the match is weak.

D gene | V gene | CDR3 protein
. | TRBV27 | ASSRAGSDQPQH
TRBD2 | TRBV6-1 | ASSENSGRALVQY
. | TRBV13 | ASSSDGSRAATQY
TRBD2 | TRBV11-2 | ASSLRREGRDNEQF
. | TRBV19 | ASSPAGGVTEAF
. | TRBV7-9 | ASSAGNNQPQH
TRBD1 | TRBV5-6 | ASSLVRDRRTEAF
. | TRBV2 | ASSDIGGVNTEAF
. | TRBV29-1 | SVGISAYEQY
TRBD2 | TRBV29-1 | SAQGLATYEQY
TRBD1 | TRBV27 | ASSFTGGAYEQY
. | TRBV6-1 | ASSEDGTSYNEQF
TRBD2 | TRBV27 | ASSGREGEQY
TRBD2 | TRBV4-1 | ASSHVTLAGGPQTEQF
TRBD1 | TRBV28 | ASSLTGLGTEAF
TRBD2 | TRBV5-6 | ASSHGLAREQY
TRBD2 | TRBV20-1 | SASLAVEQY
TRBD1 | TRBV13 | ASSLAPGTGYNEQF
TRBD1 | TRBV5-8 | ASSVGQGAWEQY
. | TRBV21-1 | ASSNPIRVIMGPEF
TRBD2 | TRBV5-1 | ASSPGGLASLPSTDTQY
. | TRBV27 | ASSYRQTYEQY
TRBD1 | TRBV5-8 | ASSPGTVTNTGELF
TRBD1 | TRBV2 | ASSGEDRAYQPQH
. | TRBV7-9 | ASSLGVTVETQY
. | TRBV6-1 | ASSVRTAGYGYT
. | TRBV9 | ASSVEESTDTQY
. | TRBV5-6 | ASSLMSAEQY
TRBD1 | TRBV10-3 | AIRDREDTEAF
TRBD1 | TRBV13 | ASSSITGGSYNEQF
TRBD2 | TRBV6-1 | ASSELASGAYEQY
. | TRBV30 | AWITGPYEQY
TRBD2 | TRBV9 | ASSSGGSNEQF
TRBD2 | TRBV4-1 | ASSPSGLAGAYEQY
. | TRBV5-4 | ASSPGGGERRGNTIY
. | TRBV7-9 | ASSLATSAVAGELF
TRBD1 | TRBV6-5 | ASSYTGQGITEAF
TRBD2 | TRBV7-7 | ASSFRLAGAQNEQF
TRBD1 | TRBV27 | ASSPDRERSYEQY
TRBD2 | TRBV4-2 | ASSQDGTSGNEQF
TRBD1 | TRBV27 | ASSSLPGQGSYEQY
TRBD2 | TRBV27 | ASSLVTSGQTQY
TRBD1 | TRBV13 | ASSSGQGTYEQY
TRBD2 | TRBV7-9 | ASSPERERRETQY
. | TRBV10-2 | ASSPGDFPSYEQY
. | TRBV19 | ASTPGTDTQY
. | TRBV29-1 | SVLENTEAF
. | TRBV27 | ASSLSAALGTEAF